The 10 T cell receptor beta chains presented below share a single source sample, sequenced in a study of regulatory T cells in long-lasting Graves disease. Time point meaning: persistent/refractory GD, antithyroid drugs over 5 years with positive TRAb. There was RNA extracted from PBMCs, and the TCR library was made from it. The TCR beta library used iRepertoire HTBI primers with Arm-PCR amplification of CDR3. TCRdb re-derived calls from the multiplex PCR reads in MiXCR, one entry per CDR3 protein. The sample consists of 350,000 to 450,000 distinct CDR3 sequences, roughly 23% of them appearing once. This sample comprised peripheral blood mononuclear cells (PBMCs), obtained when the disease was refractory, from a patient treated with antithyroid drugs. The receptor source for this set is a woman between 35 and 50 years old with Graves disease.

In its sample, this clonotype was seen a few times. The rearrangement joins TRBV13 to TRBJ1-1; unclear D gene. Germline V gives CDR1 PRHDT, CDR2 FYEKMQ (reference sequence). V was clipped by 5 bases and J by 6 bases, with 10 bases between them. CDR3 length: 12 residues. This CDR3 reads CASSPTGPEAFF. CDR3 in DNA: TGTGCCAGCAGCCCCACCGGCCCTGAAGCTTTCTTT.

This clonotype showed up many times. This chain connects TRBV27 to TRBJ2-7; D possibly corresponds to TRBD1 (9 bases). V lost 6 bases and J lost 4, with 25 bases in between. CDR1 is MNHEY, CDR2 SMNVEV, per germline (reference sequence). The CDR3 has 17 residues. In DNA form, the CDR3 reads TGTGCCAGCAGGTCGGGACAGGGTCGTACTAGCGGTTACGAGCAGTACTTC. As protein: CASRSGQGRTSGYEQYF.

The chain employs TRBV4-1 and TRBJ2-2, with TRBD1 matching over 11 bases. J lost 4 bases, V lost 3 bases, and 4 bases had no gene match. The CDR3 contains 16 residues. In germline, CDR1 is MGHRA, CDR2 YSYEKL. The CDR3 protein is CASSQQGTGGTGELFF. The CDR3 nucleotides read TGCGCCAGCAGCCAGCAAGGGACAGGGGGCACCGGGGAGCTGTTTTTT.

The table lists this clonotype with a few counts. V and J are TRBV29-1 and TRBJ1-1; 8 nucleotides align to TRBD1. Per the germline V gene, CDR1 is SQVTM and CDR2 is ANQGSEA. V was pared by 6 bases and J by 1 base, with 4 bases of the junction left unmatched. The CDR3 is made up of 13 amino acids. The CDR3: CSVRGTGNTEAFF. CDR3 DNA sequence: TGCAGCGTCCGAGGGACAGGGAACACTGAAGCTTTCTTT.

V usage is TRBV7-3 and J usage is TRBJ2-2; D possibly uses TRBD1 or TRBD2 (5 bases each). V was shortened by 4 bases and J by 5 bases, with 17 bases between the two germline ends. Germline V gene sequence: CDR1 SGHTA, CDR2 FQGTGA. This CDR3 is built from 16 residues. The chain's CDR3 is CASSSSGPTRTGELFF. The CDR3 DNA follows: TGTGCCAGCAGCTCCTCGGGACCGACGAGGACCGGGGAGCTGTTTTTT.

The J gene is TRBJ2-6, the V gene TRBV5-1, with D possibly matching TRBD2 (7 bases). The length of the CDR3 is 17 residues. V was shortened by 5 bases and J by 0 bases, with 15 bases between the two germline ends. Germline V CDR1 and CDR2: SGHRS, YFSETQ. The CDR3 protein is CASSMRGGSSGANVLTF. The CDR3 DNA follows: TGCGCCAGCAGTATGAGGGGGGGAAGCTCTGGGGCCAACGTCCTGACTTTC.

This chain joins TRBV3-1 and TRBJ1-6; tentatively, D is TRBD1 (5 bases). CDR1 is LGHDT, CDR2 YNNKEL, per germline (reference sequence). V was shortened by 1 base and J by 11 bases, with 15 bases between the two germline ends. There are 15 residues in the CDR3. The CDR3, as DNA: TGTGCCAGCAGCCAAGGGGGATTCGGGGGGGCACCCCTCCACTTT. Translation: CASSQGGFGGAPLHF.

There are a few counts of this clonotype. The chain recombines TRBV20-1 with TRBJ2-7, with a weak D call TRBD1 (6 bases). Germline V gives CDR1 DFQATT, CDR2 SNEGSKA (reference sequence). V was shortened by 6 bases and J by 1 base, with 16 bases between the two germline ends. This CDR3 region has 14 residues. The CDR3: CSALNRGRSYEQYF. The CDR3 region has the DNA TGCAGTGCCCTAAATAGGGGGAGATCCTACGAGCAGTACTTC.

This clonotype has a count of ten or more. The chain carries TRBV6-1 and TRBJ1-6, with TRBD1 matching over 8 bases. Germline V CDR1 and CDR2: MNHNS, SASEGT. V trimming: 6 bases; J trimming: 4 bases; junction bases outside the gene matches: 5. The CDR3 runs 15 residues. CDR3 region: CASRPGQGYNSPLHF. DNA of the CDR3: TGTGCCAGCAGACCCGGACAGGGTTATAATTCACCCCTCCACTTT.

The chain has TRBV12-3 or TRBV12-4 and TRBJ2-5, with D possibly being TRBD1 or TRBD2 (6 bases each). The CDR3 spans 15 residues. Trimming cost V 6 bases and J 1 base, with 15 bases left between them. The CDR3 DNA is TGTGCCAGCAGCCCCTCATGGGGGGCCCAAGAGACCCAGTACTTC. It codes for CASSPSWGAQETQYF.